The present entry profiles one T cell receptor beta chain with its context. Within the sample, other DNA sequences also encode this same CDR3. Trimming left V 1 base short and J 2 bases short, with 11 bases between. The germline V gene has CDR1 SQVTM and CDR2 ANQGSEA. The CDR3 length is 14 residues. RNA extraction and reverse transcription yielded cDNA as sequencing template. Sequenced by immunoSEQ multiplex PCR; TCRdb stores in-frame clones only, minus some. The table has about 300,000 clones, over 45% seen once. These data come from a study of CD8+ T cells in alopecia areata. Documented treatment: oral pan-JAK inhibitor, 5-10 mg twice daily.

Sample: CD4+ T cells sorted from blood, taken at week 24, from a patient treated with tofacitinib. This rearrangement joins TRBV29-1 to TRBJ1-2; tentative D call: TRBD1 (6 bases). The TCR comes from a human donor with alopecia areata. Here the CDR3 reads CSVEGRGRNYGYTF. CDR3 nucleotide sequence: TGCAGCGTTGAAGGAAGGGGGAGGAACTATGGCTACACCTTC.